This record looks at one T cell receptor (beta chain) sequence and its context. The sample belongs to a study of blood T cell repertoires in COVID-19. Using immunoSEQ multiplex PCR, the repertoire was profiled, and TCRdb retains in-frame clones only, with some absent. The sample yields under 300,000 clones, 86% seen once. CDR3 length: 13 residues. V was pared by 8 bases and J by 9 bases, with 12 bases of the junction left unmatched. Germline values: CDR1 SNHLY, CDR2 FYNNEI. Sequencing was carried out using peripheral blood. The source of this sequence is a woman in her 30s with active or convalescent COVID-19. V and J are TRBV2 and TRBJ2-7; 8 positions agree with TRBD1. CDR3 in amino acids: CASLGQGAGGQYF. CDR3 nucleotides: TGTGCCAGCCTGGGGCAGGGGGCCGGCGGGCAGTACTTC. Drawing the rest from reference TRBV2 and TRBJ2-7, the complete variable domain is EPEVTQTPSHQVTQMGQEVILRCVPISNHLYFYWYRQILGQKVEFLVSFYNNEISEKSEIFDDQFSVERPDGSNFTLKIRSTKLEDSAMYFCASLGQGAGGQYFGPGTRLTVT.